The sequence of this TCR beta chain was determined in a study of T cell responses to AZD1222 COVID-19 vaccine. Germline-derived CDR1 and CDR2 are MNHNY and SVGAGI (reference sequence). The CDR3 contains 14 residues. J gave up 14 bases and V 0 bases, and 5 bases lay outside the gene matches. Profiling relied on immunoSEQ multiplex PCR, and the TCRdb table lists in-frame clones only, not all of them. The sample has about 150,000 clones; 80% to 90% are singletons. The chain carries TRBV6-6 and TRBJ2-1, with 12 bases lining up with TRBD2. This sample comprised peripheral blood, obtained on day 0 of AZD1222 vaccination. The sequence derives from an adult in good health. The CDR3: CASSYSLAGGIEFF. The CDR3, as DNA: TGTGCCAGCAGTTACTCTCTAGCGGGAGGGATAGAGTTCTTC.